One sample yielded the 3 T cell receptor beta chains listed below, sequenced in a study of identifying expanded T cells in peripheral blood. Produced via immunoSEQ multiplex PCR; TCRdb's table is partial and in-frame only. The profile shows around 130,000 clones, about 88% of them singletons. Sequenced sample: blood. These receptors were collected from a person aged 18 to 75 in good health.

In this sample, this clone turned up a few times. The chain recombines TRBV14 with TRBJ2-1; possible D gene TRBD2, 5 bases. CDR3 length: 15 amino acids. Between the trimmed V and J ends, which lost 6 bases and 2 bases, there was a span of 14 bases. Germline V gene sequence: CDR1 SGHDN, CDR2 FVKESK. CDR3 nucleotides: TGTGCCAGCAGTCACCGGGAAAAACCCTACAATGAGCAGTTCTTC. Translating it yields CASSHREKPYNEQFF.

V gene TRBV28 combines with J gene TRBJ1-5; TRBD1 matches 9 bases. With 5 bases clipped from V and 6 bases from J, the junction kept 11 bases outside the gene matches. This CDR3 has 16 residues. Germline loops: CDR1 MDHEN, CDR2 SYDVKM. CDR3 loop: CASSPSRDRVGQPQHF. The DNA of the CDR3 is TGTGCCAGCAGTCCGTCCCGGGACAGGGTTGGTCAGCCCCAGCATTTT.

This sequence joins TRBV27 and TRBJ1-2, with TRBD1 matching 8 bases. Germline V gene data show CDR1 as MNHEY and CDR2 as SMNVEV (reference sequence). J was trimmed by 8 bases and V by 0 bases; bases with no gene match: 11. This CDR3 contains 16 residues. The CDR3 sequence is CASSLSRTGSRDGYTF. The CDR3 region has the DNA TGTGCCAGCAGTTTATCGCGGACAGGGTCCAGGGACGGCTACACCTTC.